The 30 T cell receptor beta chains below come from one sample, sequenced in a study of control samples from healthy donors and cancer patients. Measured with immunoSEQ multiplex PCR; TCRdb has only the in-frame clones, and not every one. The sample shows roughly 160,000 clones, around nine tenths of them seen only once. Sequencing used blood. All receptors come from a woman in her thirties in good health.

The V and J genes are TRBV6-5 and TRBJ1-2; 7 bases are a match to TRBD1. The CDR3 is made up of 11 amino acids. Germline lookup yields CDR1 MNHEY and CDR2 SVGAGI. J gave up 8 bases and V 10 bases, and 7 bases lay outside the gene matches. For the CDR3, the DNA is TGTGCCACAAACAGGGGAAGCGGCTACACCTTC. Its translation: CATNRGSGYTF.

This clone has a single count. The chain carries TRBV27 and TRBJ1-6, with D tentatively TRBD1 (5 bases). The CDR3 loop spans 15 amino acids. From germline, CDR1 is MNHEY and CDR2 SMNVEV (reference sequence). The V end lost 6 bases, the J end lost 8 bases, and 17 bases lay between the germline ends. The CDR3 nucleotides read TGTGCCAGCAGCCTACGGGGGGAAGGGTATTCACCCCTCCACTTT. Residues: CASSLRGEGYSPLHF.

The chain has TRBV5-1 and TRBJ1-6, with TRBD1 identical over 7 bases. The CDR3 length is 16 residues. The V gene's germline CDR1 is SGHRS and CDR2 YFSETQ. V dropped 0 bases and J dropped 6; count of bases not matched to a gene: 6. The CDR3 protein is CASSLGGQKINSPLHF. CDR3 sequence (DNA): TGCGCCAGCAGCTTGGGGGGACAGAAGATTAATTCACCCCTCCACTTT.

About this clone itself: At the DNA level, this CDR3 is encoded by other sequences in the same sample as well. The V call is TRBV11-2, the J call TRBJ1-1; maybe TRBD1 (5 bases). This CDR3 has 13 amino acids. Germline assignment: CDR1 SGHAT and CDR2 FQNNGV. Trimming stripped 4 bases from V and 3 bases from J, with 9 bases between. The CDR3 here is CASSSNRYTEAFF. In nucleotides, the CDR3 is TGTGCCAGCAGCTCCAACAGGTACACTGAAGCTTTCTTT.

The rearrangement links TRBV5-4 to TRBJ2-1; TRBD2 matches 9 bases. V lost 4 bases to trimming and J lost 8 bases; unmatched junction nucleotides: 10. The CDR3 runs to 15 residues. Germline values: CDR1 SGHNT, CDR2 YYREEE (reference sequence). The CDR3 loop is CASSRLAGESDEQFF. CDR3 nucleotide sequence: TGTGCCAGCAGCCGCTTAGCGGGAGAGTCCGATGAGCAGTTCTTC. The complete variable domain, with remaining parts taken from reference TRBV5-4 and TRBJ2-1, reads ETGVTQSPTHLIKTRGQQVTLRCSSQSGHNTVSWYQQALGQGPQFIFQYYREEENGRGNFPPRFSGLQFPNYSSELNVNALELDDSALYLCASSRLAGESDEQFFGPGTRLTVL.

The chain links TRBV3-1 (or the pseudogene TRBV3-2) to TRBJ1-2; D is possibly TRBD1 (5 bases). This CDR3 contains 13 residues. Trimming removed 0 bases at V and 8 bases at J, with 10 bases between. Germline V lookup: CDR1 LGHDT, CDR2 YNNKEL (reference sequence). In DNA form, the CDR3 reads TGTGCCAGCAGCCAAGATCCGGGGACCGGCTACACCTTC. Translated: CASSQDPGTGYTF.

The chain joins TRBV3-1 (or the pseudogene TRBV3-2) to TRBJ2-1; 16 positions match TRBD2. Germline CDR1 reads LGHDT; CDR2 reads YNNKEL (reference sequence). V lost 1 base, J lost 0 bases, and 6 bases stayed unmatched. The CDR3 spans 20 residues. CDR3 region: CASSQGMGLAGGNSYNEQFF. CDR3 sequence (DNA): TGTGCCAGCAGCCAAGGGATGGGACTAGCGGGAGGGAACTCCTACAATGAGCAGTTCTTC.

The V and J genes are TRBV9 and TRBJ2-2, with 7 positions matching TRBD2. Germline V gene sequence: CDR1 SGDLS, CDR2 YYNGEE. This CDR3 contains 15 residues. V trimming: 2 bases; J trimming: 1 base; junction bases outside the gene matches: 2. The CDR3 DNA reads TGTGCCAGCAGCGTCGGGAGGCGGAACACCGGGGAGCTGTTTTTT. It encodes CASSVGRRNTGELFF. Using reference TRBV9 and TRBJ2-2 for the parts outside the CDR3, the full variable domain is DSGVTQTPKHLITATGQRVTLRCSPRSGDLSVYWYQQSLDQGLQFLIQYYNGEERAKGNILERFSAQQFPDLHSELNLSSLELGDSALYFCASSVGRRNTGELFFGEGSRLTVL.

The sample holds a few counts of this clone. V is TRBV6-5 and J is TRBJ1-2, with D tentatively TRBD1 (6 bases). V lost 8 bases and J 3 bases, leaving 19 bases between the germline ends. Germline CDR1 reads MNHEY; CDR2 reads SVGAGI. The CDR3 runs 15 residues. The CDR3 DNA is TGTGCCAGCCGCAGGGGTAGTAGAGGAGACTATGGCTACACCTTC. It is translated as CASRRGSRGDYGYTF.

J is TRBJ2-5 and V is TRBV15; possible D gene TRBD2, 5 bases. Per germline, CDR1 LNHNV and CDR2 YYDKDF (reference sequence). The V and J ends lost 3 bases and 4 bases respectively, with 12 bases between them. This CDR3 is built from 14 residues. The CDR3 sequence is CATSSPERGETQYF. In DNA, the CDR3 is TGTGCCACCAGCAGTCCAGAACGGGGAGAGACCCAGTACTTC.

V and J are TRBV27 and TRBJ2-2; 10 bases fit TRBD1. The CDR3 covers 15 residues. CDR1 is MNHEY and CDR2 is SMNVEV in the germline V gene (reference sequence). Trimming cost V 5 bases and J 7 bases; bases outside gene matches: 7. CDR3 region: CASSLTGGFGGELFF. CDR3 DNA sequence: TGTGCCAGCAGTCTGACAGGGGGCTTTGGCGGGGAGCTGTTTTTT.

This clone was recorded a few times. This sequence joins TRBV7-9 and TRBJ2-1; D remains unclear. Germline V lookup: CDR1 SEHNR, CDR2 FQNEAQ (reference sequence). There are 14 residues in the CDR3. Between the trimmed V and J ends, which lost 4 bases and 1 base, there was a span of 8 bases. CDR3: CASSSGSSYNEQFF. CDR3 bases: TGTGCCAGCAGCTCTGGCTCTTCCTACAATGAGCAGTTCTTC.

This clone was detected a few times. CDR3 residues: CASSNRADTQYF. CDR3 coding DNA: TGTGCCAGCAGCAACAGGGCAGATACGCAGTATTTT. V gene TRBV28 combines with J gene TRBJ2-3, with D maybe TRBD1 (6 bases). This CDR3 is built from 12 residues. Per the germline V gene, CDR1 is MDHEN and CDR2 is SYDVKM. The V gene lost 6 bases and the J gene lost 4 bases, with 8 bases spanning the gap.

This chain links TRBV9 with TRBJ2-3; D perhaps matches TRBD1 (5 bases). CDR3 length: 14 residues. The V end was cut by 0 bases, the J end by 8 bases, with 13 bases between. Germline V gene sequence: CDR1 SGDLS, CDR2 YYNGEE. CDR3 residues: CASSVVDTRGTQYF. CDR3 in DNA: TGTGCCAGCAGCGTAGTGGACACCCGTGGTACGCAGTATTTT.

The chain joins TRBV7-2 to TRBJ2-3; 7 bases match TRBD2. The CDR3 totals 16 residues. CDR1 is SGHTA and CDR2 is FQGNSA in the germline V gene. The J segment lost 2 bases and the V segment lost 0 bases, leaving 5 bases of the junction unmatched. CDR3 residues: CASSLAVAGVTDTQYF. CDR3 DNA: TGTGCCAGCAGCTTAGCGGTGGCGGGAGTCACAGATACGCAGTATTTT.

This clone showed up just once. This sequence joins TRBV14 and TRBJ2-7; either TRBD1 or TRBD2 may fit D (6 bases each). CDR1 and CDR2 (germline): SGHDN, FVKESK. Trimming left V 0 bases short and J 5 bases short, with 20 bases between. The CDR3 covers 17 residues. CDR3 sequence (DNA): TGTGCCAGCAGCCAAGAAAGAGGGGGGATAATCATCCACGAGCAGTACTTC. It is translated as CASSQERGGIIIHEQYF.

The chain employs TRBV18 and TRBJ2-1; tentatively, D is TRBD1 (6 bases). V was trimmed by 2 bases and J by 6 bases, leaving 14 bases between them. The CDR3 totals 15 residues. CDR1 and CDR2 (germline): KGHSH, LQKENI. The CDR3 sequence: CASSPGATGTNEQFF. Here the CDR3 DNA reads TGTGCCAGCTCACCAGGGGCCACAGGGACCAATGAGCAGTTCTTC.

The rearrangement links TRBV28 to TRBJ1-1; D call uncertain. Germline CDR1 and CDR2: MDHEN and SYDVKM. Trimming took off 6 bases at V and 5 bases at J, with 7 bases between the two ends. This CDR3 comprises 11 residues. The CDR3 DNA follows: TGTGCCAGCAGAACGTGGACTGAAGCTTTCTTT. Its translation: CASRTWTEAFF.

This clone was detected only once. The chain links TRBV11-2 to TRBJ2-5; D unresolved. CDR3 length: 13 amino acids. Germline CDR1 reads SGHAT; CDR2 reads FQNNGV. V was pared by 0 bases and J by 5 bases, with 7 bases between. The DNA of the CDR3 is TGTGCCAGCAGCTTAGACCTAAAGGAGACCCAGTACTTC. Its protein product is CASSLDLKETQYF.

The chain combines TRBV19 with TRBJ2-3; D ambiguous. Deletions cut 5 bases from V and 2 bases from J, with 11 bases between. CDR1 LNHDA and CDR2 SQIVND come from the germline V gene (reference sequence). This CDR3 contains 14 residues. CDR3 protein: CASSSTTYTDTQYF. CDR3 coding DNA: TGTGCCAGTAGTTCCACTACTTACACAGATACGCAGTATTTT. Combining the CDR3 with reference TRBV19 and TRBJ2-3 gives the whole variable domain DGGITQSPKYLFRKEGQNVTLSCEQNLNHDAMYWYRQDPGQGLRLIYYSQIVNDFQKGDIAEGYSVSREKKESFPLTVTSAQKNPTAFYLCASSSTTYTDTQYFGPGTRLTVL.

The chain joins TRBV4-1 to TRBJ1-1, with TRBD1 matching 8 bases. The CDR3 loop spans 15 amino acids. Trimming cost V 3 bases and J 1 base; bases outside gene matches: 4. Germline V lookup: CDR1 MGHRA, CDR2 YSYEKL. This CDR3 is CASSHPGTGNTEAFF. CDR3 nucleotide sequence: TGCGCCAGCAGCCACCCCGGGACAGGGAACACTGAAGCTTTCTTT.

The chain recombines TRBV7-9 with TRBJ1-1, with TRBD1 matching 7 bases. CDR1 SEHNR and CDR2 FQNEAQ come from the germline V gene (reference sequence). The CDR3 sequence is 15 residues long. V trimming: 3 bases; J trimming: 5 bases; junction bases outside the gene matches: 9. The CDR3 sequence: CASSFGQDPLTEAFF. The CDR3 coding sequence is TGTGCCAGCAGCTTCGGACAGGACCCTTTAACTGAAGCTTTCTTT.

The chain combines TRBV7-8 with TRBJ2-3, with 14 bases that match TRBD2. In germline, CDR1 is SGHVS, CDR2 FQNEAQ. The CDR3 is 19 amino acids. With 5 bases clipped from V and 0 bases from J, the junction kept 10 bases outside the gene matches. Here the CDR3 DNA reads TGTGCCAGCAGCCCCGGACTAGCGGGGGGCTGGGGCAGCACAGATACGCAGTATTTT. Its translation: CASSPGLAGGWGSTDTQYF.

The chain links TRBV10-3 to TRBJ2-3; D remains ambiguous. Germline loops: CDR1 ENHRY, CDR2 SYGVKD. The V end was cut by 6 bases, the J end by 0 bases, with 7 bases between. This CDR3 comprises 13 residues. The CDR3 here is CAIRGISTDTQYF. The CDR3 DNA follows: TGTGCCATCAGAGGGATCAGCACAGATACGCAGTATTTT.

This rearrangement joins TRBV7-2 to TRBJ1-2; D not certain. Per germline, CDR1 SGHTA and CDR2 FQGNSA. V dropped 1 base and J dropped 2 bases, with 5 bases sitting between them. The CDR3 runs to 13 residues. The CDR3 DNA is TGTGCCAGCAGCTTAGACACAAACTATGGCTACACCTTC. It translates to CASSLDTNYGYTF.

The gene calls are TRBV5-6 and TRBJ1-4; TRBD1 matches 12 bases. V gave up 3 bases and J gave up 7 bases; unmatched junction bases: 1. Germline assignment: CDR1 SGHDT and CDR2 YYEEEE. The length of the CDR3 is 14 residues. CDR3 nucleotide sequence: TGTGCCAGCAGCTGGGACAGGGGGCGTGAAAAACTGTTTTTT. It is translated as CASSWDRGREKLFF.

J is TRBJ2-3 and V is TRBV2, with 9 bases aligning to TRBD2. This CDR3 is 14 amino acids long. Germline V gene data show CDR1 as SNHLY and CDR2 as FYNNEI. V shed 7 bases and J 4 bases; nucleotides not matched to a gene: 6. The CDR3 loop is CASMRERGADTQYF. The CDR3 DNA follows: TGTGCCAGCATGCGGGAGCGGGGGGCAGATACGCAGTATTTT. Supplemented by reference TRBV2 and TRBJ2-3, the full variable domain reads EPEVTQTPSHQVTQMGQEVILRCVPISNHLYFYWYRQILGQKVEFLVSFYNNEISEKSEIFDDQFSVERPDGSNFTLKIRSTKLEDSAMYFCASMRERGADTQYFGPGTRLTVL.

This chain links TRBV9 with TRBJ1-3; D is unclear. The CDR3 extends over 12 amino acids. Germline CDR1 reads SGDLS; CDR2 reads YYNGEE. Trimming shortened V by 4 bases and J by 6 bases, and 8 bases separated the two germline ends. CDR3 DNA: TGTGCCAGCAGCCCTTTTTTAAACACCATATATTTT. Its protein is CASSPFLNTIYF.

The CDR3 DNA is TGCAGCGTTTTAGTCAGGGTATATTCACCCCTCCACTTT. Translating gives CSVLVRVYSPLHF. The chain is built from TRBV29-1 and TRBJ1-6; perhaps TRBD1 as D (5 bases). CDR1 SQVTM and CDR2 ANQGSEA come from the germline V gene. The V end was cut by 5 bases, the J end by 8 bases, with 13 bases between. CDR3 length equals 13 residues.

This chain uses TRBV19 with TRBJ1-1; D unresolved. CDR3 size: 12 residues. Germline V lookup: CDR1 LNHDA, CDR2 SQIVND (reference sequence). The V gene lost 4 bases and the J gene lost 7 bases, with 10 bases spanning the gap. The CDR3 region is CASSTDGIEAFF. For the CDR3, the DNA is TGTGCCAGTAGTACGGACGGGATTGAAGCTTTCTTT.